The present T cell receptor beta chain was sequenced within a study of T cell repertoires in cytomegalovirus infection. Background on the study: A matching HLA type, together with CMV infection, was signaled by public TCR beta signatures.

Study-wide results and limits: Frequencies of public TCR beta families were cumulated, and this identified carriers of CMV plus the relevant HLA.

TCRdb reprocessed the reads with MiXCR, giving one entry per CDR3 protein. The table lists around 300,000 distinct CDR3 sequences, roughly a fifth of them singletons, with roughly a fifth in the top ten. V dropped 1 base and J dropped 1 base, with 10 bases sitting between them. Germline CDR1 and CDR2: LNHDA and SQIVND (reference sequence). This CDR3 is 15 amino acids long. This clonotype was seen more than once but under ten times. What it recognizes is unknown. This receptor was obtained from a human donor in good health (CMV status not recorded). Some clones in this sample may be carry-over from other donors' samples. The V call is TRBV19, the J call TRBJ1-1, with D unresolved. The sequences come from cultured PBMCs, collected from culture after CMV antigen stimulation. The CDR3 sequence is CASSIVGSGNTEAFF. CDR3 DNA sequence: TGTGCCAGTAGTATAGTGGGTTCCGGGAACACTGAAGCTTTCTTT. The full variable domain, its missing parts supplied by reference TRBV19 and TRBJ1-1, is DGGITQSPKYLFRKEGQNVTLSCEQNLNHDAMYWYRQDPGQGLRLIYYSQIVNDFQKGDIAEGYSVSREKKESFPLTVTSAQKNPTAFYLCASSIVGSGNTEAFFGQGTRLTVV.